The 32 T cell receptor beta chains listed next were all sequenced from one sample in a study of blood T cell repertoires in COVID-19. The data were produced by immunoSEQ multiplex PCR, yet TCRdb's version contains in-frame clones alone and is incomplete. The sample contains about 160,000 clones, about 80% of which appear only once. The sequenced sample was peripheral blood. Every receptor here comes from a woman older than 75 with acute or convalescent COVID-19.

CDR3 loop: CASSLLQGRSSGELFF. The DNA for the CDR3 is TGCGCCAGCAGCTTGTTACAGGGAAGGAGCTCCGGGGAGCTGTTTTTT. The chain employs TRBV5-1 and TRBJ2-2; maybe TRBD1 (6 bases). This CDR3 comprises 16 residues. Germline CDR1 and CDR2: SGHRS and YFSETQ. Trimming shortened V by 1 base and J by 6 bases, and 16 bases separated the two germline ends. The full variable domain, in which reference TRBV5-1 and TRBJ2-2 provide the parts outside the CDR3, is KAGVTQTPRYLIKTRGQQVTLSCSPISGHRSVSWYQQTPGQGLQFLFEYFSETQRNKGNFPGRFSGRQFSNSRSEMNVSTLELGDSALYLCASSLLQGRSSGELFFGEGSRLTVL.

The sample holds a few counts of this clone. CDR3 in amino acids: CATSRDSQGSYGYTF. CDR3 DNA sequence: TGTGCCACCAGCAGAGATAGTCAGGGGAGCTATGGCTACACCTTC. J is TRBJ1-2 and V is TRBV15, with D possibly being TRBD1 (6 bases). Between the trimmed V and J ends, which lost 0 bases and 4 bases, there was a span of 12 bases. This CDR3 has 15 amino acids. The germline CDR1 and CDR2 sequences are LNHNV and YYDKDF (reference sequence).

This rearrangement joins TRBV5-6 to TRBJ2-7; 7 bases are shared with TRBD1. The J segment lost 3 bases and the V segment lost 4 bases, leaving 16 bases of the junction unmatched. Germline V gene data show CDR1 as SGHDT and CDR2 as YYEEEE. The CDR3 covers 17 residues. The chain's CDR3 is CASSHRGRPWDLYEQYF. Here the CDR3 DNA reads TGTGCCAGCAGCCACAGGGGTAGACCCTGGGACCTCTACGAGCAGTACTTC. Drawing the rest from reference TRBV5-6 and TRBJ2-7, the complete variable domain is DAGVTQSPTHLIKTRGQQVTLRCSPKSGHDTVSWYQQALGQGPQFIFQYYEEEERQRGNFPDRFSGHQFPNYSSELNVNALLLGDSALYLCASSHRGRPWDLYEQYFGPGTRLTVT.

This clone has only a few counts. The chain has TRBV2 and TRBJ2-7; 14 bases agree with TRBD2. The CDR3 covers 14 residues. Looked up from germline, CDR1 is SNHLY and CDR2 is FYNNEI. V was pared by 4 bases and J by 9 bases, with 5 bases of the junction left unmatched. Here the CDR3 reads CASSGGTSGSRQYF. The CDR3 region has the DNA TGTGCCAGCAGTGGGGGGACTAGCGGGAGTCGGCAGTACTTC.

The gene calls are TRBV24-1 and TRBJ1-1; perhaps TRBD1 as D (6 bases). The germline V gene has CDR1 KGHDR and CDR2 SFDVKD. V lost 9 bases and J 6 bases, leaving 16 bases between the germline ends. This CDR3 comprises 13 residues. CDR3 sequence: CATRGGPGAEAFF. CDR3 nucleotides: TGTGCCACCCGTGGGGGGCCAGGGGCTGAAGCTTTCTTT.

The chain uses TRBV10-1 and TRBJ2-5; D may be TRBD1 (5 bases). This CDR3 is built from 14 residues. The germline V gene has CDR1 WNHNN and CDR2 SYGVQD (reference sequence). The V and J ends lost 0 bases and 5 bases respectively, with 10 bases between them. The DNA of the CDR3 is TGCGCCAGCAGTGAGTCAATCAGGGCGGAGACCCAGTACTTC. Translated, it gives CASSESIRAETQYF.

The genes are TRBV5-1 and TRBJ2-1; 9 bases map to TRBD1. The trim removed 5 bases at V and 2 bases at J, leaving 8 bases unmatched. CDR1 SGHRS and CDR2 YFSETQ come from the germline V gene. This CDR3 has 16 amino acids. The CDR3 region is CASRPGTGKTYNEQFF. The DNA for the CDR3 is TGCGCCAGCAGGCCCGGGACAGGGAAAACCTACAATGAGCAGTTCTTC.

V usage is TRBV5-6 and J usage is TRBJ2-1; possible D gene TRBD2, 7 bases. Per germline, CDR1 SGHDT and CDR2 YYEEEE. V lost 0 bases to trimming and J lost 5 bases, with 12 bases between them. There are 15 residues in the CDR3. CDR3 region: CASSLEAGADNEQFF. The DNA of the CDR3 is TGTGCCAGCAGCTTGGAGGCGGGGGCAGACAATGAGCAGTTCTTC.

In this sample, this clone turned up once. V usage is TRBV5-1 and J usage is TRBJ2-7; 9 bases line up with TRBD1. Per the germline V gene, CDR1 is SGHRS and CDR2 is YFSETQ. The CDR3 runs 14 residues. V was pared by 1 base and J by 6 bases, with 5 bases of the junction left unmatched. This CDR3 is CASSLLGQGLEQYF. CDR3 nucleotide sequence: TGCGCCAGCAGCTTGTTGGGACAGGGACTCGAGCAGTACTTC.

The V call is TRBV18, the J call TRBJ1-1; TRBD1 might be the D (5 bases). CDR3 length: 15 amino acids. The V end was cut by 0 bases, the J end by 6 bases, with 14 bases between. CDR1 and CDR2 from the germline V gene are KGHSH and LQKENI. CDR3 sequence: CASSPPSGGTSEAFF. CDR3 DNA: TGTGCCAGCTCACCACCCTCTGGGGGGACTTCTGAAGCTTTCTTT.

The V call is TRBV7-9, the J call TRBJ1-2; 10 bases align to TRBD1. The CDR3 extends over 16 amino acids. With V trimmed by 7 bases and J by 3 bases, 11 bases remained unmatched. Per germline, CDR1 SEHNR and CDR2 FQNEAQ (reference sequence). This chain's CDR3 is CASTPKVTGGDYGYTF. CDR3 sequence (DNA): TGTGCCAGCACCCCTAAAGTGACAGGGGGCGACTATGGCTACACCTTC.

CDR3 residues: CASSYFGSVSYEQYF. DNA of the CDR3: TGTGCCAGCAGTTATTTCGGGTCAGTTTCCTACGAGCAGTACTTC. V gene TRBV6-5 combines with J gene TRBJ2-7, with unresolved D. The CDR3 contains 15 residues. Germline values: CDR1 MNHEY, CDR2 SVGAGI. The germline V and J ends were trimmed by 3 bases and 1 base, with 13 bases remaining between them.

V is TRBV7-8 and J is TRBJ2-7, with TRBD2 matching over 8 bases. V lost 6 bases, J lost 4 bases, and 14 bases stayed unmatched. Germline values: CDR1 SGHVS, CDR2 FQNEAQ. The CDR3 extends over 16 amino acids. Here the CDR3 DNA reads TGTGCCAGCAGAGACATAGCGGGGAAAGTCCCTTACGAGCAGTACTTC. Its protein is CASRDIAGKVPYEQYF.

The CDR3 sequence is CASSQDWGLVDIQYF. As DNA, the CDR3 is TGCGCCAGCAGCCAAGATTGGGGGCTTGTGGACATTCAGTACTTC. The rearrangement joins TRBV4-3 to TRBJ2-4, with a possible D match to TRBD1 (6 bases). Trimming shortened V by 0 bases and J by 8 bases, and 14 bases separated the two germline ends. Per germline, CDR1 LGHNA and CDR2 YSLEER. The CDR3 runs 15 residues.

This clone turned up a few times. The V call is TRBV5-1, the J call TRBJ1-2; 7 positions match TRBD1. This CDR3 is built from 14 residues. Unmatched junction bases numbered 8, after V lost 7 bases and J lost 2 bases. In germline, CDR1 is SGHRS, CDR2 YFSETQ. The DNA for the CDR3 is TGCGCCAGCGGATTGGACAGGCCGAACTATGGCTACACCTTC. It yields the protein CASGLDRPNYGYTF.

The chain employs TRBV6-2 or TRBV6-3 and TRBJ1-5, with a weak D call TRBD1 (6 bases). Deletions cut 2 bases from V and 5 bases from J, with 10 bases between. This CDR3 is 14 amino acids long. Germline CDR1 MNHEY, CDR2 SVGEGT. This CDR3 is CASSYGYRDQPQHF. The CDR3 region has the DNA TGTGCCAGCAGTTACGGTTACAGGGATCAGCCCCAGCATTTT.

The V call is TRBV2, the J call TRBJ2-1, with 9 bases matching TRBD2. The CDR3 covers 15 residues. Germline V gene lookup returns CDR1 SNHLY and CDR2 FYNNEI. Losses at the gene ends were 5 bases for V and 5 bases for J; bases not matched to a gene: 7. CDR3 in amino acids: CASSPGLAQNNEQFF. The CDR3 region has the DNA TGTGCCAGCAGTCCGGGACTAGCACAGAACAATGAGCAGTTCTTC. Full variable domain (missing parts from reference TRBV2 and TRBJ2-1): EPEVTQTPSHQVTQMGQEVILRCVPISNHLYFYWYRQILGQKVEFLVSFYNNEISEKSEIFDDQFSVERPDGSNFTLKIRSTKLEDSAMYFCASSPGLAQNNEQFFGPGTRLTVL.

The V and J genes are TRBV19 and TRBJ2-1; possibly TRBD2 for D (6 bases). Germline-derived CDR1 and CDR2 are LNHDA and SQIVND (reference sequence). Trimming cost V 6 bases and J 3 bases, with 12 bases left between them. The CDR3 length is 14 residues. CDR3 coding DNA: TGTGCCAGTAGACCGGGACTGATCTACAATGAGCAGTTCTTC. This gives the protein CASRPGLIYNEQFF.

This chain uses TRBV12-3 or TRBV12-4 with TRBJ1-2; D is perhaps TRBD1 (5 bases). V lost 6 bases and J lost 5, with 13 bases in between. The CDR3 consists of 13 residues. CDR3 protein: CASRKQGRYGYTF. The DNA for the CDR3 is TGTGCCAGCAGGAAGCAGGGAAGATATGGCTACACCTTC.

The chain links TRBV11-2 to TRBJ2-7, with D possibly TRBD2 on 6 matching bases. Germline loops: CDR1 SGHAT, CDR2 FQNNGV. With 6 bases removed from V and 7 bases from J, the gap between germline ends came to 25 bases. The CDR3 totals 16 residues. The CDR3 spells CASREMGGVGDLEQYF. CDR3 DNA sequence: TGTGCCAGCAGGGAGATGGGGGGAGTCGGCGATTTGGAGCAGTACTTC.

The chain is built from TRBV6-5 and TRBJ1-6; D ambiguous. Between the trimmed V and J ends, which lost 2 bases and 10 bases, there was a span of 6 bases. The CDR3 runs 12 residues. Germline CDR1 MNHEY, CDR2 SVGAGI. This CDR3 is CASSYTGSPLHF. The CDR3 DNA reads TGTGCCAGCAGTTACACGGGGTCACCCCTCCACTTT.

The CDR3 sequence is CAWGAGGRNQPQHF. The DNA of the CDR3 is TGTGCCTGGGGGGCAGGGGGCCGCAATCAGCCCCAGCATTTT. V and J are TRBV30 and TRBJ1-5; 8 nucleotides agree with TRBD1. CDR1 and CDR2 from the germline V gene are GTSNPN and SVGIG (reference sequence). CDR3 length: 14 amino acids. V dropped 5 bases and J dropped 2; count of bases not matched to a gene: 5.

The rearrangement links TRBV30 to TRBJ2-7; D gene ambiguous. Germline V gene data show CDR1 as GTSNPN and CDR2 as SVGIG (reference sequence). V lost 2 bases and J 3 bases, leaving 8 bases between the germline ends. The CDR3 is 12 amino acids. CDR3 coding DNA: TGTGCCTGGAGTAGGAGTCGCTACGAGCAGTACTTC. Its translation: CAWSRSRYEQYF.

The chain combines TRBV6-2 or TRBV6-3 with TRBJ2-6; 7 nucleotides agree with TRBD2. From germline, CDR1 is MNHEY and CDR2 SVGEGT. J lost 0 bases, V lost 6 bases, and 11 bases had no gene match. The CDR3 spans 18 residues. CDR3 amino acids: CASSPTSVDYSGANVLTF. CDR3 sequence (DNA): TGTGCCAGCAGCCCTACTAGCGTGGATTACTCTGGGGCCAACGTCCTGACTTTC.

The chain recombines TRBV11-3 with TRBJ2-3; D gene unclear. Germline V gives CDR1 SGHNT, CDR2 YENEEA. The CDR3 spans 12 residues. Trimming pared 2 bases from V and 3 bases from J, leaving 3 bases between. CDR3 nucleotide sequence: TGTGCCAGCAGCTTACGTACAGATACGCAGTATTTT. Amino acids: CASSLRTDTQYF.

The rearrangement links TRBV12-5 to TRBJ1-6; D perhaps matches TRBD1 (5 bases). The ends were cut back, 0 bases at V and 9 bases at J, with 12 bases in the middle. This CDR3 is built from 15 residues. CDR1 is LGHNT and CDR2 is FRNRAP in the germline V gene. CDR3 in amino acids: CASGLVRSGSSPLHF. The DNA of the CDR3 is TGTGCTAGTGGTTTGGTAAGGTCAGGGTCTTCACCCCTCCACTTT.

The chain has TRBV5-6 and TRBJ1-6; D gene ambiguous. The CDR3 is made up of 15 amino acids. In germline, CDR1 is SGHDT, CDR2 YYEEEE. Trimming stripped 0 bases from V and 7 bases from J, with 11 bases between. CDR3 in DNA: TGTGCCAGCAGCTTGGGGTTCCTCGGGAATTCACCCCTCCACTTT. This translates into CASSLGFLGNSPLHF.

The J gene is TRBJ2-5, the V gene TRBV21-1; the table calls TRBD1, which could not be checked here. TRBV21-1 is designated a pseudogene. The CDR3 is 15 residues long. This CDR3 is CASSKGSGDRETQYF. Written as DNA, the CDR3 is TGTGCCAGCAGCAAAGGTTCAGGGGACAGAGAGACCCAGTACTTC.

This chain links TRBV18 with TRBJ2-7; tentatively, D is TRBD2 (6 bases). Germline V lookup: CDR1 KGHSH, CDR2 LQKENI. V gave up 3 bases and J gave up 4 bases, with 13 bases separating them. The CDR3 runs to 14 residues. In DNA, the CDR3 is TGTGCCAGCTCACCTGGAGACGGGACTTACGAGCAGTACTTC. This translates into CASSPGDGTYEQYF.

V and J are TRBV3-1 (or the pseudogene TRBV3-2) and TRBJ1-1, with 7 bases aligning to TRBD1. This CDR3 has 14 amino acids. The V gene's germline CDR1 is LGHDT and CDR2 YNNKEL (reference sequence). V was pared by 7 bases and J by 9 bases, with 14 bases of the junction left unmatched. CDR3 nucleotide sequence: TGTGCCAGCAAGATTAAGGGGAAACAGGGGAAAGCTTTCTTT. Translating it yields CASKIKGKQGKAFF.

This chain connects TRBV19 to TRBJ2-1, with 9 positions matching TRBD2. The germline V gene encodes CDR1 LNHDA and CDR2 SQIVND (reference sequence). Losses at the gene ends were 6 bases for V and 3 bases for J; bases not matched to a gene: 9. The CDR3 contains 16 residues. The CDR3 here is CASRDTGTSSYNEQFF. CDR3 bases: TGTGCCAGTAGAGACACCGGGACTAGCAGCTACAATGAGCAGTTCTTC.

This sequence joins TRBV7-9 and TRBJ2-6, with D unclear. Germline CDR1 and CDR2: SEHNR and FQNEAQ (reference sequence). This CDR3 is built from 17 residues. The V end lost 4 bases, the J end lost 2 bases, and 15 bases lay between the germline ends. Here the CDR3 reads CASSSNQKLPGANVLTF. In DNA, the CDR3 is TGTGCCAGCAGCTCGAACCAAAAACTCCCTGGGGCCAACGTCCTGACTTTC.